This TCR beta chain was documented in a study of T cell responses to AZD1222 COVID-19 vaccine. The overall study: Second-dose timings of about 4 or about 12 weeks were pooled. Study observations and caveats: Receipt of two AZD1222 doses was followed by a rise in Spike-specific TCR breadth and depth.

Sequencing was performed with immunoSEQ multiplex PCR; in TCRdb, only in-frame clones are kept and a portion is missing. The sample shows some 150,000 clones, around 91% of them seen only once. The J segment lost 2 bases and the V segment lost 5 bases, leaving 2 bases of the junction unmatched. The CDR3 covers 16 residues. CDR1 and CDR2 from the germline V gene are SGHNT and YYREEE (reference sequence). As regards this clone: No antigen is known for it.

The source material was peripheral blood, sampled on day 0 of AZD1222 vaccination. The chain is built from TRBV5-4 and TRBJ1-6; 12 positions match TRBD1. The source of this sequence is an adult in good health. DNA for the CDR3: TGTGCCAGCAGGGGACAGGGGGCAGCCTATAATTCACCCCTCCACTTT. The encoded protein is CASRGQGAAYNSPLHF.